This T cell receptor (beta chain) emerged from a study of blood T cell repertoires in COVID-19. Across the whole study: T cells, B-cell-depleted T cells, or PBMCs supplied cDNA or gDNA.

Assay: immunoSEQ multiplex PCR; the TCRdb copy retains only in-frame clones and omits some. Found here are about 140,000 clones, roughly 80% of them singletons; the top ten hold about 8.4%. V lost 5 bases and J lost 2; bases outside the gene matches: 7. Looked up from germline, CDR1 is MDHEN and CDR2 is SYDVKM. The CDR3 is 15 residues long. This TCR was recovered from a woman aged 50 to 60 with active or convalescent COVID-19. J is TRBJ2-7 and V is TRBV28; 9 nucleotides match TRBD1. The sample comprised peripheral blood. The CDR3 sequence is CASSTPGQGTYEQYF. The CDR3 nucleotides are TGTGCCAGCAGTACCCCGGGACAGGGTACCTACGAGCAGTACTTC.